This T cell receptor beta chain is drawn from a study of blood T cell repertoires in COVID-19. Assay used: immunoSEQ multiplex PCR; TCRdb lists only in-frame clones, some missing. Of a few hundred thousand clones detected, about 85% appear once; the ten largest clones hold 9.5% to 15%. Per the germline V gene, CDR1 is LGHNA and CDR2 is YSLEER. The CDR3 length is 15 residues. With 1 base removed from V and 3 bases from J, the gap between germline ends came to 13 bases. This receptor was taken from a woman younger than 30 who had recovered from COVID-19. This rearrangement joins TRBV4-3 to TRBJ2-7, with D possibly matching TRBD1 (6 bases). Sample: peripheral blood. The CDR3 here is CASSQVPDRLYEQYF. CDR3 nucleotide sequence: TGCGCCAGCAGCCAAGTTCCGGACAGACTCTACGAGCAGTACTTC.